These 14 T cell receptor beta chains originate from one sample sequenced in a study of sequential checkpoint blockade in melanoma. Documented treatment: randomized to nivolumab then ipilimumab (arm A) or the reverse (arm B). Profiling relied on immunoSEQ multiplex PCR, and the TCRdb table lists in-frame clones only, not all of them. The sample consists of around 30,000 clones, around 88% of them appearing once. Sequencing used CD8+ T cells sorted from blood (inferred from file names), obtained from a patient given nivolumab and ipilimumab in sequence. These receptors came from a human donor with melanoma.

The rearrangement joins TRBV25-1 to TRBJ2-7; weak D call: TRBD2 (5 bases). Trimming removed 5 bases from V and 7 bases from J, with 15 bases in between. Germline values: CDR1 MGHDK, CDR2 SYGVNS. The CDR3 covers 13 residues. The CDR3 loop reads CASSPRGTGEQYF. CDR3 nucleotide sequence: TGTGCCAGCAGTCCCCGGGGTACGGGGGAGCAGTACTTC.

This clone was observed a few times. This sequence joins TRBV5-6 and TRBJ2-7; tentative D call: TRBD1 (6 bases). Trimming took 4 bases from V and 2 from J, leaving 13 bases between them. There are 14 residues in the CDR3. Germline V gene sequence: CDR1 SGHDT, CDR2 YYEEEE. CDR3 sequence: CASSEQGDPYEQYF. Here the CDR3 DNA reads TGTGCCAGCAGCGAACAGGGTGACCCCTACGAGCAGTACTTC.

Worth noting for this clone: Other nucleotide sequences from this sample produce the same CDR3. The chain recombines TRBV9 with TRBJ2-1; 9 nucleotides match TRBD2. V shed 4 bases and J 0 bases; nucleotides not matched to a gene: 5. Germline V gives CDR1 SGDLS, CDR2 YYNGEE. The CDR3 runs to 16 residues. The CDR3 nucleotides read TGTGCCAGCAGCCCGCGGGGGGGCAGCTCCTACAATGAGCAGTTCTTC. Its translation: CASSPRGGSSYNEQFF.

This rearrangement joins TRBV28 to TRBJ2-5; the match to TRBD2 covers 11 bases. The CDR3 runs to 16 residues. The V segment lost 3 bases and the J segment 3 bases; nucleotides outside the gene matches: 6. CDR1 MDHEN and CDR2 SYDVKM come from the germline V gene. The CDR3, as DNA: TGTGCCAGCAGTTTTATGGGACTAGCGGCGGAAGAGACCCAGTACTTC. Translation gives CASSFMGLAAEETQYF.

This clone turned up a few times. J is TRBJ2-2 and V is TRBV11-2; D perhaps matches TRBD2 (5 bases). The CDR3 has 16 amino acids. CDR1 SGHAT and CDR2 FQNNGV come from the germline V gene. Trimming cost V 2 bases and J 4 bases, with 14 bases left between them. Written as DNA, the CDR3 is TGTGCCAGCAGCTTACCCCCCGGGGTCATCACCGGGGAGCTGTTTTTT. Protein product: CASSLPPGVITGELFF.

The chain carries TRBV6-6 and TRBJ1-5; D uncertain. CDR1 is MNHNY, CDR2 SVGAGI, per germline (reference sequence). The CDR3 totals 13 residues. Trimming removed 5 bases at V and 6 bases at J, with 11 bases between. The CDR3 region has the DNA TGTGCCAGCAGTCAGAAGTTGCCTCAGCCCCAGCATTTT. This translates into CASSQKLPQPQHF.

This chain joins TRBV27 and TRBJ2-1, with TRBD2 identical over 9 bases. This CDR3 contains 15 residues. Germline CDR1 is MNHEY and CDR2 is SMNVEV (reference sequence). The V gene end was trimmed by 5 bases and the J gene end by 3 bases; junction bases not matched to a gene: 5. Here the CDR3 DNA reads TGTGCCAGCAGTGGATATAGCGGGGGCTACAATGAGCAGTTCTTC. It translates to CASSGYSGGYNEQFF.

A single count supports this clone. In nucleotides, the CDR3 is TGTGCCAGCAGCTTAGAGTATGGACAGTCTAGCTACGAGCAGTACTTC. It specifies CASSLEYGQSSYEQYF. The rearrangement joins TRBV7-9 to TRBJ2-7, with D possibly matching TRBD1 (6 bases). This CDR3 comprises 16 residues. The ends were cut back, 1 base at V and 3 bases at J, with 16 bases in the middle. CDR1 and CDR2 (germline): SEHNR, FQNEAQ (reference sequence).

The J gene is TRBJ1-1, the V gene TRBV7-9; the D gene is possibly TRBD1 (5 bases). The CDR3 totals 11 residues. Trimming left V 5 bases short and J 8 bases short, with 9 bases between. CDR1 is SEHNR, CDR2 FQNEAQ, per germline (reference sequence). The CDR3 sequence is CASSPGREAFF. CDR3 DNA sequence: TGTGCCAGCAGCCCAGGGCGCGAAGCTTTCTTT. Supplemented by reference TRBV7-9 and TRBJ1-1, the full variable domain reads DTGVSQNPRHKITKRGQNVTFRCDPISEHNRLYWYRQTLGQGPEFLTYFQNEAQLEKSRLLSDRFSAERPKGSFSTLEIQRTEQGDSAMYLCASSPGREAFFGQGTRLTVV.

This chain joins TRBV28 and TRBJ1-4; 8 bases are shared with TRBD1. CDR1 MDHEN and CDR2 SYDVKM come from the germline V gene. J was trimmed by 5 bases and V by 6 bases; bases with no gene match: 2. The CDR3 loop spans 13 amino acids. The CDR3 region is CASRQGGNEKLFF. As DNA, the CDR3 is TGTGCCAGCAGACAGGGGGGAAATGAAAAACTGTTTTTT.

The chain links TRBV27 to TRBJ2-7, with 12 bases lining up with TRBD2. With V trimmed by 5 bases and J by 3 bases, 8 bases remained unmatched. CDR3 length: 16 amino acids. Germline CDR1 is MNHEY and CDR2 is SMNVEV (reference sequence). The CDR3 DNA reads as TGTGCCAGCAGTCCTAGCGGGGGGGAAAGTGTCTACGAGCAGTACTTC. Residues: CASSPSGGESVYEQYF.

This chain uses TRBV7-9 with TRBJ1-5, with D perhaps matching TRBD1 (5 bases). This CDR3 comprises 14 residues. The V end lost 1 base, the J end lost 7 bases, and 11 bases lay between the germline ends. The germline V gene encodes CDR1 SEHNR and CDR2 FQNEAQ (reference sequence). CDR3 amino acids: CASSLGGVRQPQHF. The CDR3 DNA reads as TGTGCCAGCAGCTTAGGGGGGGTGCGGCAGCCCCAGCATTTT.

This clone was counted a few times. The chain combines TRBV27 with TRBJ1-2; 9 nucleotides line up with TRBD1. Per the germline V gene, CDR1 is MNHEY and CDR2 is SMNVEV (reference sequence). V gave up 4 bases and J gave up 4 bases; unmatched junction bases: 7. This CDR3 comprises 15 residues. Here the CDR3 reads CASSSRTGVVYGYTF. The CDR3 coding sequence is TGTGCCAGCAGTTCGCGGACAGGGGTTGTCTATGGCTACACCTTC.

For this clone: The identical CDR3 is also encoded by other nucleotide sequences in the sample. This chain links TRBV7-9 with TRBJ2-7; D is undetermined. CDR3 length equals 14 residues. The germline V and J ends were trimmed by 0 bases and 1 base, with 7 bases remaining between them. Germline CDR1 SEHNR, CDR2 FQNEAQ (reference sequence). This CDR3 is CASSLAQESYEQYF. DNA of the CDR3: TGTGCCAGCAGCTTAGCCCAGGAATCCTACGAGCAGTACTTC.